The present T cell receptor beta chain was sequenced within a study of shared clonotypes between healthy human individuals. Terminally differentiated effector memory CD45RA+ cells were excluded by CCR7 positive selection of CD45RO-negative cells. The germline gives CDR1 SGHVS, CDR2 FQNEAQ. The CDR3 covers 15 residues. With 4 bases clipped from V and 6 bases from J, the junction kept 6 bases outside the gene matches. Clones were sequenced by immunoSEQ multiplex PCR, and TCRdb holds only the in-frame ones, with some missing. The table shows hundreds of thousands of clones, with roughly 95% occurring only once.

This rearrangement joins TRBV7-8 to TRBJ2-1; 10 bases match TRBD2. The sequence derives from a woman in her twenties or thirties in good health. Sequencing was done on a sample of naive CD8+ T cells sorted from blood. CDR3 in amino acids: CASSYIGTSVNEQFF. CDR3 in DNA: TGTGCCAGCAGCTACATCGGGACTAGCGTCAATGAGCAGTTCTTC.